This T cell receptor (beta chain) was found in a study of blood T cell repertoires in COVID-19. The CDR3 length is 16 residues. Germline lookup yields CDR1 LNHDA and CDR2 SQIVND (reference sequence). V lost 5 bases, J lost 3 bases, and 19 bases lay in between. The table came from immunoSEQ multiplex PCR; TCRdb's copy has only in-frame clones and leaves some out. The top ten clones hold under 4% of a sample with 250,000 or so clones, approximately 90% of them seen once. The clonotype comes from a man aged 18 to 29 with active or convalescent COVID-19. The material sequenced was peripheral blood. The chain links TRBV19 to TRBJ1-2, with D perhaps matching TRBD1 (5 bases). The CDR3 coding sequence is TGTGCCAGTAGTGATCAGGGCAGACGAAAAGACTATGGCTACACCTTC. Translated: CASSDQGRRKDYGYTF.